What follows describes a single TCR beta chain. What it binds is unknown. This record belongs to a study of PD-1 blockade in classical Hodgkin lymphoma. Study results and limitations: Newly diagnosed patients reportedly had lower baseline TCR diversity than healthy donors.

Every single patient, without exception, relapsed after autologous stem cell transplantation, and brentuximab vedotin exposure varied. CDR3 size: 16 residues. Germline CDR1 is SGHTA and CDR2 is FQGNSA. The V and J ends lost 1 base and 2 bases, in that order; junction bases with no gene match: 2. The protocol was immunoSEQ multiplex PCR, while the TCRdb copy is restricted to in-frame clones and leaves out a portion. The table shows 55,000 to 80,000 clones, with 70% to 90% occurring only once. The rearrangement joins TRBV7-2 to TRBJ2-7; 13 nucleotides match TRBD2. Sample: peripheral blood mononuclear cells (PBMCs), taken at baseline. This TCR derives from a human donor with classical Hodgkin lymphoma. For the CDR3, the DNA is TGTGCCAGCAGCTTAGGGGGACTAGCGGGGCCCTACGAGCAGTACTTC. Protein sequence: CASSLGGLAGPYEQYF.